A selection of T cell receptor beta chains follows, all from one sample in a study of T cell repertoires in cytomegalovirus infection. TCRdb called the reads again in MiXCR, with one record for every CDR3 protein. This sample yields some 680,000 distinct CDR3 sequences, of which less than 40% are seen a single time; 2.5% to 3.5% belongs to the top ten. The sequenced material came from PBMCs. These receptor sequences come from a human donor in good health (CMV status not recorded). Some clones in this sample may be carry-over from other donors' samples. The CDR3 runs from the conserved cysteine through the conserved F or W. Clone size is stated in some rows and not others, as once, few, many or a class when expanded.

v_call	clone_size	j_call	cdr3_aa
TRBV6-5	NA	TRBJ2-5	CASSRVMEETQYF
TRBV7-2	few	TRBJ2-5	CASSPSQGETQYF
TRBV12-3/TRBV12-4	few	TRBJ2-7	CASRVQSGVYEQYF
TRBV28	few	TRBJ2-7	CASSPPSPGLKEQYF
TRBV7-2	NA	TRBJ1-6	CASSHQDRGGSPLHF
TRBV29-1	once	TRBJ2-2	CSVERTQDTGELFF
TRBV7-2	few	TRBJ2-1	CASSLDPGSSYNEQFF
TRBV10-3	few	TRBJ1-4	CAISESVGIPTNEKLFF
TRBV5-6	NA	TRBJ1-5	CASSTGRSNQPQHF
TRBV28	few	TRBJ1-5	CASSFSRSNQPQHF
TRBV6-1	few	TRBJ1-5	CASSEAGGDNQPQHF
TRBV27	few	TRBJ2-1	CASSLKAGHSYNEQFF
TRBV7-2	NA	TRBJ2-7	CASSLGDPARTYEQYF
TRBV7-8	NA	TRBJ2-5	CASSLPRVFVRETQYF
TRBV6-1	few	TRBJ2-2	CASSEQRGANTGELFF
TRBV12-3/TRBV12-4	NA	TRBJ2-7	CASSLRRREKYF
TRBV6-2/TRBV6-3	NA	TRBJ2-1	CASSYSKGLAGAYNEPFF
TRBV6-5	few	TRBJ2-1	CASWGGINEQFF
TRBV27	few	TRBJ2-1	CASSSASGSYNEQFF
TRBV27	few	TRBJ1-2	CASSLLGGADGGYTF
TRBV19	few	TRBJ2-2	CASSTYAGTGITGELFF
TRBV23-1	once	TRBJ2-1	CASSQPPVKTSYNEQFF
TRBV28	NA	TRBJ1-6	CASSFDRVAGWPLHF
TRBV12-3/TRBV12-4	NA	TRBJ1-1	CASSLKGASTEAFF
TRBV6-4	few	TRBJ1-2	CARTVEGNYGYTF
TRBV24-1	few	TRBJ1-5	CATSEGVDGTSNQPQHF
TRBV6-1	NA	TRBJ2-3	CASSESGLAVNWGTQYF
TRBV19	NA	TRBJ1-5	CASRRGTGYSNQPQHF
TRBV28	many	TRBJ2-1	CASMVVLSSYNEQFF
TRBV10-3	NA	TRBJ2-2	CAISKVITGELFF
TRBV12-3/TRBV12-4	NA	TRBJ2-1	CASSFPPGGGPLNEQFF
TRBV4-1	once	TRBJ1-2	CASSPGFSYGYTF
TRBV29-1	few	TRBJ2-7	CSVIVGTGDYEQYF
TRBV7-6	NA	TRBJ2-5	CASSFPKMGLAGVGETQYF
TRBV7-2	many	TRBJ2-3	CASSSNPGHEPQYF
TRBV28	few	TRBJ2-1	CASSSPSWGEQFF
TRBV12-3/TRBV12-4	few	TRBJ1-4	CASSSGARVEKLFF
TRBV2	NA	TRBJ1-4	CASSLHEKLFF
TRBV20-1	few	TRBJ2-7	CSARDTRRGVYEQYF
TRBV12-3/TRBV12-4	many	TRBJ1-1	CASSVGTGGTEAFF
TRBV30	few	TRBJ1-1	CAWVKRDRNTEAFF
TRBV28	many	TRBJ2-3	CASSSPGQGSTDTQYF
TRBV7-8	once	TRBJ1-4	CASSQFPGNEKLFF
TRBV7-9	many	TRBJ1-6	CASSRDRSSPLHF